Below are 25 T cell receptor beta chains sequenced from a single sample in a study of T cell responses to AZD1222 COVID-19 vaccine. The table came from immunoSEQ multiplex PCR; TCRdb's copy has only in-frame clones and leaves some out. Of some 120,000 clones in the sample, about nine tenths were seen once. The sample here was peripheral blood, taken on day 0 of AZD1222 vaccination. The receptors were sampled from an adult in good health.

This clone has just one count. The chain couples TRBV5-1 to TRBJ2-7, with 9 bases lining up with TRBD2. This CDR3 comprises 13 residues. The V gene's germline CDR1 is SGHRS and CDR2 YFSETQ. V trimming: 2 bases; J trimming: 3 bases; junction bases outside the gene matches: 0. Here the CDR3 DNA reads TGCGCCAGCAGCTTTAGCGGGGGCTACGAGCAGTACTTC. Translated: CASSFSGGYEQYF. Full variable domain (outside the CDR3, taken from reference TRBV5-1 and TRBJ2-7): KAGVTQTPRYLIKTRGQQVTLSCSPISGHRSVSWYQQTPGQGLQFLFEYFSETQRNKGNFPGRFSGRQFSNSRSEMNVSTLELGDSALYLCASSFSGGYEQYFGPGTRLTVT.

The V gene is TRBV3-1 (or the pseudogene TRBV3-2), the J gene TRBJ2-1; 10 nucleotides match TRBD2. V gave up 4 bases and J gave up 7 bases; unmatched junction bases: 7. Per the germline V gene, CDR1 is LGHDT and CDR2 is YNNKEL (reference sequence). This CDR3 has 15 amino acids. CDR3 DNA sequence: TGTGCCAGCAGCCTAAGCGGGGGGGCCAAGAATGAGCAGTTCTTC. Translation: CASSLSGGAKNEQFF.

V is TRBV28 and J is TRBJ2-7; D is possibly TRBD1 (5 bases). V was trimmed by 5 bases and J by 3 bases, leaving 17 bases between them. The CDR3 covers 15 residues. Germline CDR1 is MDHEN and CDR2 is SYDVKM. CDR3 sequence: CASSLPRGHLYEQYF. The DNA for the CDR3 is TGTGCCAGCAGTCTTCCCCGTGGACACCTCTACGAGCAGTACTTC. Based on the CDR3 plus reference TRBV28 and TRBJ2-7, the full variable domain is DVKVTQSSRYLVKRTGEKVFLECVQDMDHENMFWYRQDPGLGLRLIYFSYDVKMKEKGDIPEGYSVSREKKERFSLILESASTNQTSMYLCASSLPRGHLYEQYFGPGTRLTVT.

The V call is TRBV28, the J call TRBJ1-1; the D gene is possibly TRBD1 (5 bases). This CDR3 region has 13 residues. Germline V CDR1 and CDR2: MDHEN, SYDVKM. V shed 6 bases and J shed 4 bases, with 12 bases lying between them. The CDR3 reads CASSSGEITEAFF. The CDR3, as DNA: TGTGCCAGCAGCTCGGGGGAGATCACTGAAGCTTTCTTT.

The genes are TRBV3-1 (or the pseudogene TRBV3-2) and TRBJ1-6; D gene ambiguous. The germline V gene encodes CDR1 LGHDT and CDR2 YNNKEL (reference sequence). The CDR3 sequence is 13 residues long. V lost 1 base and J 10 bases, leaving 8 bases between the germline ends. The CDR3 protein is CASSQGQPSPLHF. CDR3 nucleotides: TGTGCCAGCAGCCAAGGGCAGCCATCACCCCTCCACTTT.

The rearrangement uses TRBV19 and TRBJ2-7; no firm D call. The CDR3 spans 16 residues. Trimming shortened V by 3 bases and J by 0 bases, and 15 bases separated the two germline ends. CDR1 and CDR2 (germline): LNHDA, SQIVND (reference sequence). The CDR3 sequence: CASSIPLGSISYEQYF. In DNA form, the CDR3 reads TGTGCCAGTAGTATTCCCCTGGGCAGCATCTCCTACGAGCAGTACTTC.

The rearrangement joins TRBV7-2 to TRBJ2-3, with D possibly being TRBD1 or TRBD2 (5 bases each). The V end was cut by 5 bases, the J end by 7 bases, with 16 bases between. The CDR3 consists of 14 residues. Germline CDR1 is SGHTA and CDR2 is FQGNSA. DNA of the CDR3: TGTGCCAGCAGCGCCACAGGTGGAGGTTATACGCAGTATTTT. Protein product: CASSATGGGYTQYF. The full variable domain, in which reference TRBV7-2 and TRBJ2-3 provide the parts outside the CDR3, is GAGVSQSPSNKVTEKGKDVELRCDPISGHTALYWYRQSLGQGLEFLIYFQGNSAPDKSGLPSDRFSAERTGGSVSTLTIQRTQQEDSAVYLCASSATGGGYTQYFGPGTRLTVL.

The chain uses TRBV27 and TRBJ2-7; 9 bases fit TRBD1. The CDR3 covers 15 residues. CDR1 and CDR2 from the germline V gene are MNHEY and SMNVEV (reference sequence). Trimming at V came to 4 bases and at J to 5 bases, leaving 9 bases not matched to a gene. CDR3 amino acids: CASSWGTGRGDEQYF. The DNA of the CDR3 is TGTGCCAGCAGTTGGGGGACAGGGAGAGGGGACGAGCAGTACTTC.

The V gene is TRBV7-2, the J gene TRBJ2-1; tentatively, D is TRBD1 or TRBD2 (5 bases each). CDR1 and CDR2 from the germline V gene are SGHTA and FQGNSA. The CDR3 length is 15 residues. The V end was cut by 3 bases, the J end by 3 bases, with 12 bases between. CDR3 sequence: CASSFWGLDYNEQFF. The CDR3 region has the DNA TGTGCCAGCAGCTTTTGGGGGTTGGACTACAATGAGCAGTTCTTC.

This clone was observed a handful of times. This chain joins TRBV25-1 and TRBJ2-7; the D gene is possibly TRBD1 (5 bases). V was shortened by 6 bases and J by 4 bases, with 10 bases between the two germline ends. Germline CDR1 is MGHDK and CDR2 is SYGVNS. The CDR3 covers 12 residues. This CDR3 reads CASRGALYEQYF. The CDR3 DNA reads TGTGCCAGCAGAGGGGCCCTATACGAGCAGTACTTC.

The sample holds a few counts of this clone. The rearrangement joins TRBV5-4 to TRBJ1-1; D possibly corresponds to TRBD1 (5 bases). CDR1 SGHNT and CDR2 YYREEE come from the germline V gene (reference sequence). The CDR3 has 13 amino acids. V shed 4 bases and J shed 9 bases, with 16 bases lying between them. In nucleotides, the CDR3 is TGTGCCAGCAGCCCGGACGTGGGACGTCAAGCTTTCTTT. It translates to CASSPDVGRQAFF.

This clone has a single count. The V call is TRBV7-2, the J call TRBJ2-3; TRBD2 aligns across 9 bases. Germline V lookup: CDR1 SGHTA, CDR2 FQGNSA. The V and J ends lost 5 bases and 4 bases, in that order; junction bases with no gene match: 13. The CDR3 covers 17 residues. The CDR3 coding sequence is TGTGCCAGCAGCGTAAACCCGGGACTAGCAGGTCCAGATACGCAGTATTTT. Encoded protein: CASSVNPGLAGPDTQYF.

The rearrangement uses TRBV1 and TRBJ1-2; the tabulated D call, TRBD1, remains unverified against the DNA. TRBV1 is a pseudogene segment. This CDR3 region has 13 residues. CDR3 coding DNA: TGCACCAGCAGGCCGACAGAGCTCTATGGCTACACCTTC. The encoded protein is CTSRPTELYGYTF.

The J gene is TRBJ2-3, the V gene TRBV3-1 (or the pseudogene TRBV3-2), with 9 bases identical to TRBD2. Germline trimming cut 1 base from V and 0 bases from J; bases unmatched to any gene: 5. Germline-derived CDR1 and CDR2 are LGHDT and YNNKEL (reference sequence). This CDR3 is 17 amino acids long. CDR3 sequence reads: CASSQGLAGGSTDTQYF. The CDR3 nucleotides are TGTGCCAGCAGCCAAGGACTGGCGGGGGGGAGCACAGATACGCAGTATTTT.

V and J are TRBV29-1 and TRBJ1-2; 8 bases align to TRBD1. CDR1 and CDR2 from the germline V gene are SQVTM and ANQGSEA. The CDR3 consists of 13 residues. Trimming took 7 bases from V and 6 from J; bases not matched to a gene: 10. The CDR3 region has the DNA TGCAGCGCCCGAACGGACAGGGACCATGGCTACACCTTC. As protein: CSARTDRDHGYTF. Using reference TRBV29-1 and TRBJ1-2 for the parts outside the CDR3, the full variable domain is SAVISQKPSRDICQRGTSLTIQCQVDSQVTMMFWYRQQPGQSLTLIATANQGSEATYESGFVIDKFPISRPNLTFSTLTVSNMSPEDSSIYLCSARTDRDHGYTFGSGTRLTVV.

Remarks on this clone: One end of the junction varies from germline; a read error may be responsible. The chain's CDR3 is CASSSLSGVGEF. The CDR3 coding sequence is TGTGCCAGCAGTTCGCTGAGCGGCGTGGGGGAGTTC. The chain uses TRBV2 and TRBJ1-2; D is perhaps TRBD1 (5 bases). CDR3 length equals 12 residues. Germline V CDR1 and CDR2: SNHLY, FYNNEI. The full variable domain, completed using reference TRBV2 and TRBJ1-2, is EPEVTQTPSHQVTQMGQEVILRCVPISNHLYFYWYRQILGQKVEFLVSFYNNEISEKSEIFDDQFSVERPDGSNFTLKIRSTKLEDSAMYFCASSSLSGVGEFGSGTRLTVV.

This chain links TRBV2 with TRBJ1-2; D unclear. V lost 4 bases to trimming and J lost 3 bases, with 9 bases between them. The CDR3 is 13 amino acids. The germline V gene has CDR1 SNHLY and CDR2 FYNNEI. The CDR3 region is CASSAASDYGYTF. CDR3 nucleotides: TGTGCCAGCAGTGCCGCCTCAGACTATGGCTACACCTTC. Full variable domain (outside the CDR3, taken from reference TRBV2 and TRBJ1-2): EPEVTQTPSHQVTQMGQEVILRCVPISNHLYFYWYRQILGQKVEFLVSFYNNEISEKSEIFDDQFSVERPDGSNFTLKIRSTKLEDSAMYFCASSAASDYGYTFGSGTRLTVV.

The rearrangement uses TRBV6-2 or TRBV6-3 and TRBJ2-1; 12 positions agree with TRBD2. The CDR3 covers 15 residues. V lost 2 bases to trimming and J lost 9 bases; unmatched junction nucleotides: 5. The germline V gene encodes CDR1 MNHEY and CDR2 SVGEGT. CDR3 in amino acids: CASSYLTSGRSEQFF. As DNA, the CDR3 is TGTGCCAGCAGTTACCTCACTAGCGGGAGGAGTGAGCAGTTCTTC.

The rearrangement uses TRBV27 and TRBJ2-3, with TRBD1 identical over 9 bases. The CDR3 totals 15 residues. The junction had 7 bases not matched to a gene; V was cut back by 6 bases and J by 3 bases. Germline V gene data show CDR1 as MNHEY and CDR2 as SMNVEV (reference sequence). The CDR3: CASRRLTGGTDTQYF. The CDR3 DNA is TGTGCCAGCAGGCGCCTGACAGGGGGGACAGATACGCAGTATTTT.

The chain has TRBV6-5 and TRBJ2-7; unclear D gene. There are 13 residues in the CDR3. CDR1 is MNHEY, CDR2 SVGAGI, per germline. V dropped 8 bases and J dropped 2 bases, with 13 bases sitting between them. The CDR3 DNA is TGTGCCAGCGGTCAGGAGCCTCCCTACGAGCAGTACTTC. It specifies CASGQEPPYEQYF.

The chain combines TRBV6-6 with TRBJ2-3; 11 nucleotides line up with TRBD1. CDR1 is MNHNY, CDR2 SVGAGI, per germline (reference sequence). Unmatched junction bases numbered 6, after V lost 6 bases and J lost 4 bases. CDR3 length: 15 amino acids. CDR3 amino acids: CASSPGQGASDTQYF. The CDR3 DNA follows: TGTGCCAGCAGCCCCGGACAGGGGGCTTCAGATACGCAGTATTTT.

The genes are TRBV7-9 and TRBJ1-2; the match to TRBD1 covers 7 bases. V lost 5 bases, J lost 2 bases, and 11 bases stayed unmatched. From germline, CDR1 is SEHNR and CDR2 FQNEAQ (reference sequence). This CDR3 has 16 amino acids. CDR3 nucleotides: TGTGCCAGCAGCCCGCTAGACAGGGCCCTGAACTATGGCTACACCTTC. Translating it yields CASSPLDRALNYGYTF.

This chain links TRBV9 with TRBJ2-7; no firm D call. The germline V gene has CDR1 SGDLS and CDR2 YYNGEE. CDR3 length: 11 amino acids. V shed 2 bases and J shed 3 bases, with 3 bases lying between them. In DNA, the CDR3 is TGTGCCAGCAGCGTGGGCTACGAGCAGTACTTC. This translates into CASSVGYEQYF.

Only a few counts were recorded for this clone. This chain joins TRBV27 and TRBJ2-2, with D unresolved. V was shortened by 9 bases and J by 4 bases, with 12 bases between the two germline ends. In germline, CDR1 is MNHEY, CDR2 SMNVEV (reference sequence). This CDR3 region has 13 residues. The CDR3 DNA reads as TGTGCCAGTTCCGGAAGCGCCACCGGGGAGCTGTTTTTT. Its translation is CASSGSATGELFF.

The chain carries TRBV7-8 and TRBJ2-7, with unresolved D. The germline CDR1 and CDR2 sequences are SGHVS and FQNEAQ. V was cut by 1 base and J by 2 bases, with 9 bases left in between. The CDR3 loop spans 14 amino acids. DNA of the CDR3: TGTGCCAGCAGCTTAGACACCGGAACCTACGAGCAGTACTTC. Residues: CASSLDTGTYEQYF.